The following is a T cell receptor beta chain sequence with its context. Source study methods: Reference gene primer amplification gave estimated nucleated cell counts. Assay: immunoSEQ multiplex PCR; the TCRdb copy retains only in-frame clones and omits some. Clone size and V and J calls were adopted from that table, with D and trimming inferred from the DNA. This table holds around 220,000 clones, 80% to 90% found once. The entry originates in a study of blood T cell repertoires in COVID-19. Across the study: COVID-19 samples, acute and convalescent, were from the United States, Italy and Spain.

CDR3 size: 13 residues. V was pared by 7 bases and J by 2 bases, with 12 bases between. Germline lookup yields CDR1 SNHLY and CDR2 FYNNEI. The rearrangement joins TRBV2 to TRBJ2-7, with D unclear. Source material: peripheral blood. The sequence was collected from a man younger than 35 with active or convalescent COVID-19. CDR3 nucleotides: TGTGCCAGCACCACGAGGCCAGCCTACGAGCAGTACTTC. Its translation: CASTTRPAYEQYF. The full variable domain, completed using reference TRBV2 and TRBJ2-7, is EPEVTQTPSHQVTQMGQEVILRCVPISNHLYFYWYRQILGQKVEFLVSFYNNEISEKSEIFDDQFSVERPDGSNFTLKIRSTKLEDSAMYFCASTTRPAYEQYFGPGTRLTVT.